This record covers a single TCR beta chain. Antigen specificity is unknown. This record belongs to a study of a mutant IDH1 vaccine in newly diagnosed glioma. The CDR3 spans 15 residues. V lost 0 bases and J 7 bases, leaving 13 bases between the germline ends. Germline CDR1 is LNHNV and CDR2 is YYDKDF (reference sequence). As for time point: week 35, safety follow-up. Each dose delivered 300 ug of mutant IDH1 20-mer peptide subcutaneously with imiquimod. Clones were sequenced by immunoSEQ multiplex PCR, and TCRdb holds only the in-frame ones, with some missing. The data hold approximately 43,000 clones, with 80% to 90% observed a single time.

Sequencing was performed on PBMCs, taken from a glioma patient whose treatment included an IDH1 peptide vaccine. The rearrangement links TRBV15 to TRBJ1-5; no definite D call. The sequence was collected from a man aged 35 to 55 with glioma. The CDR3 spells CATSREGSGRQPQHF. DNA for the CDR3: TGTGCCACCAGCAGAGAGGGGTCCGGGAGACAGCCCCAGCATTTT.